The clone carrying this T cell receptor beta chain has at least ten counts. TCRdb itself ran the 5' RACE reads through MiXCR, one entry per CDR3 protein. The top ten clones hold 5.5% to 7.5% of a sample with about 52,000 distinct CDR3 sequences, roughly 3.8% of them seen once. 2 million unsorted PBMCs were stored in RNAlater at -80 °C before RNA extraction. The data are from a study of neurological immune-mediated disorders. This clonotype was obtained from a man in his sixties with multiple sclerosis. Sequencing used PBMCs.

Here the CDR3 DNA reads TGTGCCAGCAGCGCCCGGGTAAGCTCCTACAATGAGCAGTTCTTC. Translation: CASSARVSSYNEQFF. The chain combines TRBV7-3 with TRBJ2-1, with D unresolved. V lost 5 bases, J lost 0 bases, and 11 bases lay in between. Per the germline V gene, CDR1 is SGHTA and CDR2 is FQGTGA. This CDR3 spans 15 amino acids.